The T cell receptor (beta chain) described here comes from a study of CD8+CD57+ T cells in acquired aplastic anemia. Across the whole study: Sorted CD4+ and CD8+ cells gave a mean 3.2 ug DNA, range roughly 0.19 to 27.4 ug. Study-level points and caveats: Between patients and controls, around 31 CD8+ CDR3 sequences were found in common.

Template material for TCR beta VDJ and CDR3 profiling consisted of genomic DNA. One entry per CDR3 protein, called by TCRdb with MiXCR from the reads. The data hold more than 150,000 distinct CDR3 sequences, with less than 60% observed a single time. Previously, flow cytometry had revealed CD8+CD57+ cell expansion in the patients chosen for sequencing. Everyone among the patients had severe acquired aplastic anemia. Notes on this clonotype: Its antigen is undetermined.

The V end was cut by 3 bases, the J end by 8 bases, with 20 bases between. Germline V lookup: CDR1 DFQATT, CDR2 SNEGSKA (reference sequence). This CDR3 contains 15 residues. The sequenced sample was sorted CD4+, CD8+, or CD8+CD57+ T cells (not recorded which) from PBMCs. The chain carries TRBV20-1 and TRBJ2-1; tentatively, D is TRBD1 or TRBD2 (5 bases each). This TCR was sampled from a human donor with aplastic anemia. The CDR3: CSASGRTGGGDEQFF. The CDR3 bases are TGCAGTGCTAGCGGTCGGACTGGGGGTGGGGATGAGCAGTTCTTC.